A selection of T cell receptor beta chains follows, all from one sample in a study of cytomegalovirus exposure and HLA in healthy donors. Profiled with immunoSEQ multiplex PCR; TCRdb holds only in-frame clones, not every one. The repertoire consists of 150,000 or so clones, with approximately 81% occurring once and the leading ten covering approximately 2%. The sample taken for sequencing was PBMCs. The receptors were gathered from a man aged 18 to 29 in good health and CMV-seronegative. Both conserved end residues are part of each CDR3. Each record gives: J gene, V gene, clone size, D gene, CDR3 DNA, CDR3 protein. D genes are given only for firm matches. Clone size is stated in some rows and not others, as once, few, many or a class when expanded.

J gene: TRBJ1-1
V gene: TRBV28
clone size: few
D gene: .
CDR3 DNA: TGTGCCAGCAGTTTCCCGCAGATGAACACTGAAGCTTTCTTT
CDR3 protein: CASSFPQMNTEAFF

J gene: TRBJ2-5
V gene: TRBV2
clone size: .
D gene: TRBD2
CDR3 DNA: TGTGCCAGCAGTGAATGGGTAGCGGGGGGAAAAGAGACCCAGTACTTC
CDR3 protein: CASSEWVAGGKETQYF

J gene: TRBJ2-1
V gene: TRBV5-1
clone size: .
D gene: TRBD2
CDR3 DNA: TGCGCCAGCAGCCCCTCCGGGACTAGCGGGAGGCCGAGCTACAATGAGCAGTTCTTC
CDR3 protein: CASSPSGTSGRPSYNEQFF

J gene: TRBJ2-5
V gene: TRBV7-9
clone size: once
D gene: .
CDR3 DNA: TGTGCCAGCAGCTTAGTACAGCTTCCCCAAGAGACCCAGTACTTC
CDR3 protein: CASSLVQLPQETQYF

J gene: TRBJ2-1
V gene: TRBV25-1
clone size: .
D gene: TRBD1
CDR3 DNA: TGTGCCAGCAGCTTAGGGACAGTCTACAATGAGCAGTTCTTC
CDR3 protein: CASSLGTVYNEQFF

J gene: TRBJ1-4
V gene: TRBV15
clone size: .
D gene: TRBD1
CDR3 DNA: TGTGCCACCAGCTTTGGACAGGGGGCCGTTAATGAAAAACTGTTTTTT
CDR3 protein: CATSFGQGAVNEKLFF

J gene: TRBJ1-3
V gene: TRBV5-4
clone size: .
D gene: .
CDR3 DNA: TGTGCCAGCAGCCCCATGGGGGGGACCGGAAACACCATATATTTT
CDR3 protein: CASSPMGGTGNTIYF

J gene: TRBJ2-5
V gene: TRBV29-1
clone size: .
D gene: TRBD2
CDR3 DNA: TGCAGCGTTCGGGGGGGCGGGGGAGAGACCCAGTACTTC
CDR3 protein: CSVRGGGGETQYF

J gene: TRBJ2-7
V gene: TRBV4-1
clone size: once
D gene: .
CDR3 DNA: TGCGCCAGCAGCCCACTAGTTGGGGTAGAAGGGAGATCGGGCTCCTACGAGCAGTACTTC
CDR3 protein: CASSPLVGVEGRSGSYEQYF

J gene: TRBJ1-4
V gene: TRBV6-1
clone size: .
D gene: .
CDR3 DNA: TGTGCCACTAATGTCCGGGGGGCGCATGTAAAACTGTTTTTT
CDR3 protein: CATNVRGAHVKLFF

J gene: TRBJ1-1
V gene: TRBV7-9
clone size: few
D gene: .
CDR3 DNA: TGTGCCAGCAGCTTATTAGGAGAGGGTGCTGAAGCTTTCTTT
CDR3 protein: CASSLLGEGAEAFF

J gene: TRBJ2-1
V gene: TRBV27
clone size: .
D gene: .
CDR3 DNA: TGTGCCAGCAGTTTATCCCTAACGCCCTACAATGAGCAGTTCTTC
CDR3 protein: CASSLSLTPYNEQFF

J gene: TRBJ2-7
V gene: TRBV10-2
clone size: .
D gene: .
CDR3 DNA: TGCGCCAGCAGTGTAGTCGGGGCTAGCGTCCCACACGAGCAGTACTTC
CDR3 protein: CASSVVGASVPHEQYF

J gene: TRBJ1-3
V gene: TRBV7-9
clone size: .
D gene: TRBD1
CDR3 DNA: TGTGCCAGCAGCTCGGGACAGACCTCTGGAAACACCATATATTTT
CDR3 protein: CASSSGQTSGNTIYF